This TCR beta chain is from a study of CD8 T cells in Susac syndrome. Blood CD8+ and CD4+ T cells underwent high-throughput TCR beta sequencing. Those who served as multiple sclerosis controls were treatment-naive patients with stable or active relapsing-remitting disease. The V gene lost 5 bases and the J gene lost 3 bases, with 15 bases spanning the gap. The CDR3 consists of 14 residues. Germline V gene data show CDR1 as SGHRS and CDR2 as YFSETQ. With random hexamers, reverse transcription was performed on about 0.5 to 1 ug of RNA. Across 54 Vbeta and 13 Jbeta, TCR beta CDR3 was amplified with immunoSEQ multiplex PCR. TCRdb itself ran the immunoSEQ multiplex PCR reads through MiXCR, one entry per CDR3 protein. The repertoire includes 300,000 or so distinct CDR3 sequences, around 92% of them detected once, and about 0.07% sits in the top ten.

Sequencing input: CD4+ T cells from PBMCs. V is TRBV5-1 and J is TRBJ2-7; maybe TRBD1 (6 bases). The receptor comes from a human donor with multiple sclerosis. CDR3 in amino acids: CASRQGQSFYEQYF. CDR3 in DNA: TGCGCCAGCAGACAAGGACAGTCTTTCTACGAGCAGTACTTC. Full variable domain (outside the CDR3, taken from reference TRBV5-1 and TRBJ2-7): KAGVTQTPRYLIKTRGQQVTLSCSPISGHRSVSWYQQTPGQGLQFLFEYFSETQRNKGNFPGRFSGRQFSNSRSEMNVSTLELGDSALYLCASRQGQSFYEQYFGPGTRLTVT.